The 25 T cell receptor beta chains below were found in one sample sequenced in a study of blood T cell repertoires in COVID-19. Clones were read by immunoSEQ multiplex PCR, and TCRdb kept only the in-frame ones, dropping some. The data show under 80,000 clones, with more than 80% seen just once and about 7% held by the top ten. Material for sequencing was peripheral blood. The receptors shown here come from a woman of 80 years or more with active COVID-19.

This rearrangement joins TRBV6-5 to TRBJ1-2, with TRBD1 matching 7 bases. V was clipped by 6 bases and J by 4 bases; unmatched bases: 8. Germline CDR1 and CDR2: MNHEY and SVGAGI. The CDR3 has 14 amino acids. CDR3 amino acids: CASRRTGALYGYTF. The CDR3 coding sequence is TGTGCCAGCAGACGGACAGGAGCCCTCTATGGCTACACCTTC.

In this sample, this clone turned up once. V is TRBV6-5 and J is TRBJ2-1; D ambiguous. The length of the CDR3 is 11 residues. Trimming pared 6 bases from V and 10 bases from J, leaving 10 bases between. Germline CDR1 reads MNHEY; CDR2 reads SVGAGI. The CDR3 spells CASSFLEEQFF. The CDR3 bases are TGTGCCAGCAGCTTCCTTGAGGAGCAGTTCTTC.

The chain recombines TRBV13 with TRBJ2-3; 11 bases are a match to TRBD2. V was pared by 2 bases and J by 9 bases, with 7 bases of the junction left unmatched. CDR3 length: 15 residues. Germline lookup yields CDR1 PRHDT and CDR2 FYEKMQ (reference sequence). CDR3 DNA sequence: TGTGCCAGCAGCTTATTTTGGGCTAGCGGGAGGACGCAGTATTTT. It specifies CASSLFWASGRTQYF.

The chain recombines TRBV18 with TRBJ2-7; 11 positions match TRBD2. The J segment lost 3 bases and the V segment lost 6 bases, leaving 4 bases of the junction unmatched. Germline CDR1 and CDR2: KGHSH and LQKENI. The CDR3 is made up of 14 amino acids. CDR3 coding DNA: TGTGCCAGCTCCCCGACTAGCGGGATCTACGAGCAGTACTTC. It specifies CASSPTSGIYEQYF. Full variable domain (remainder filled in from reference TRBV18 and TRBJ2-7): NAGVMQNPRHLVRRRGQEARLRCSPMKGHSHVYWYRQLPEEGLKFMVYLQKENIIDESGMPKERFSAEFPKEGPSILRIQQVVRGDSAAYFCASSPTSGIYEQYFGPGTRLTVT.

The sample holds a few counts of this clone. The CDR3 loop is CASSAGSGDSNQPQHF. The DNA for the CDR3 is TGCGCCAGCAGCGCAGGATCAGGGGATAGCAATCAGCCCCAGCATTTT. The chain combines TRBV5-1 with TRBJ1-5, with a possible D match to TRBD1 (6 bases). With 4 bases removed from V and 0 bases from J, the gap between germline ends came to 14 bases. In germline, CDR1 is SGHRS, CDR2 YFSETQ. The CDR3 covers 16 residues.

The chain has TRBV27 and TRBJ2-1; 9 bases line up with TRBD2. The CDR3 is 15 amino acids. The germline V gene has CDR1 MNHEY and CDR2 SMNVEV (reference sequence). V lost 7 bases, J lost 7 bases, and 11 bases stayed unmatched. The CDR3 DNA reads as TGTGCCAGCACCACATTGAAGCGGGAGGCGAATGAGCAGTTCTTC. Its translation is CASTTLKREANEQFF.

V is TRBV7-3 and J is TRBJ1-2; 8 nucleotides match TRBD1. The trim removed 5 bases at V and 8 bases at J, leaving 10 bases unmatched. This CDR3 has 14 residues. Germline V lookup: CDR1 SGHTA, CDR2 FQGTGA. Here the CDR3 DNA reads TGTGCCAGCAGCCCGGGAAGACAGGGGCAAGGCTACACCTTC. Protein: CASSPGRQGQGYTF.

CDR3 sequence reads: CASNWDSTKPYEQYF. The CDR3 region has the DNA TGTGCCAGCAATTGGGACTCGACCAAGCCCTACGAGCAGTACTTC. J is TRBJ2-7 and V is TRBV7-2, with a possible D match to TRBD2 (6 bases). Germline V gives CDR1 SGHTA, CDR2 FQGNSA. There are 15 residues in the CDR3. V was trimmed by 7 bases and J by 2 bases, leaving 18 bases between them.

The V call is TRBV29-1, the J call TRBJ1-4; a weak D match, TRBD1 (6 bases). Germline CDR1 and CDR2: SQVTM and ANQGSEA. The CDR3 sequence is 14 residues long. V lost 6 bases and J lost 8, with 19 bases in between. The CDR3, as DNA: TGCAGCGTCTTGGGGGGGGCGGGTTCGGAAAAACTGTTTTTT. Amino acid sequence: CSVLGGAGSEKLFF.

The V gene is TRBV27, the J gene TRBJ1-2, with 9 positions matching TRBD1. The CDR3 runs to 15 residues. Germline CDR1 MNHEY, CDR2 SMNVEV (reference sequence). After removal of 5 bases from V and 8 bases from J, the junction contained 12 bases not matched to a gene. CDR3 in DNA: TGTGCCAGCAGTATACGGCCGCGGGACAGGGTGGGCTACACCTTC. Residues: CASSIRPRDRVGYTF.

J is TRBJ2-7 and V is TRBV6-6, with D possibly being TRBD2 (6 bases). V lost 7 bases, J lost 3 bases, and 13 bases lay in between. The CDR3 has 13 residues. Germline V CDR1 and CDR2: MNHNY, SVGAGI (reference sequence). This CDR3 is CASTQTSIYEQYF. The CDR3 nucleotides are TGTGCCAGCACCCAGACTAGTATCTACGAGCAGTACTTC.

This chain uses TRBV15 with TRBJ1-2, with unresolved D. The CDR3 consists of 13 residues. V was pared by 0 bases and J by 8 bases, with 10 bases between. Germline loops: CDR1 LNHNV, CDR2 YYDKDF (reference sequence). The CDR3 reads CATSRDLVGGYTF. In DNA, the CDR3 is TGTGCCACCAGCAGAGATTTGGTTGGCGGCTACACCTTC.

The chain links TRBV6-5 to TRBJ2-1; perhaps TRBD2 as D (5 bases). Germline V gene data show CDR1 as MNHEY and CDR2 as SVGAGI. This CDR3 has 14 amino acids. V was shortened by 7 bases and J by 0 bases, with 10 bases between the two germline ends. The CDR3 is CASKEAFSYNEQFF. The CDR3 DNA is TGTGCCAGCAAGGAGGCGTTCTCCTACAATGAGCAGTTCTTC.

The chain employs TRBV6-2 or TRBV6-3 and TRBJ2-7, with D possibly being TRBD1 (5 bases). CDR3 length equals 14 residues. The V gene's germline CDR1 is MNHEY and CDR2 SVGEGT. V gave up 2 bases and J gave up 2 bases, with 10 bases separating them. The chain's CDR3 is CASSYKGRAYEQYF. The CDR3 DNA reads as TGTGCCAGCAGTTACAAGGGCAGGGCCTACGAGCAGTACTTC.

This chain uses TRBV15 with TRBJ2-7, with D possibly TRBD2 on 6 matching bases. Between the trimmed V and J ends, which lost 1 base and 3 bases, there was a span of 16 bases. The V gene's germline CDR1 is LNHNV and CDR2 YYDKDF (reference sequence). The CDR3 has 16 amino acids. The CDR3, as DNA: TGTGCCACCAGCAGAGCTAGCGCGAGGTTTAACTACGAGCAGTACTTC. Protein product: CATSRASARFNYEQYF.

This chain joins TRBV5-8 and TRBJ2-3; tentative D call: TRBD1 (5 bases). The CDR3 covers 14 residues. V was clipped by 0 bases and J by 2 bases, with 7 bases between them. Germline lookup yields CDR1 SGHTS and CDR2 YDEGEE. The CDR3 is CASSLGQNTDTQYF. Written as DNA, the CDR3 is TGTGCCAGCAGCTTGGGACAGAACACAGATACGCAGTATTTT.

This clone was observed once. J is TRBJ2-7 and V is TRBV6-5; 9 nucleotides match TRBD2. Germline assignment: CDR1 MNHEY and CDR2 SVGAGI. The CDR3 spans 14 residues. After removal of 6 bases from V and 1 base from J, the junction contained 4 bases not matched to a gene. CDR3 protein: CASRMTSGSYEQYF. In DNA form, the CDR3 reads TGTGCCAGCAGAATGACTAGCGGATCCTACGAGCAGTACTTC.

This chain connects TRBV7-9 to TRBJ2-3, with a weak D call TRBD2 (5 bases). The CDR3 consists of 15 residues. V was trimmed by 0 bases and J by 8 bases, leaving 15 bases between them. Germline V gives CDR1 SEHNR, CDR2 FQNEAQ (reference sequence). In DNA form, the CDR3 reads TGTGCCAGCAGCTTAGCGCAGGACTCCTGGGGTACGCAGTATTTT. Amino acids: CASSLAQDSWGTQYF.

The chain uses TRBV19 and TRBJ2-2, with no clear D. The CDR3 is 13 amino acids. Between the trimmed V and J ends, which lost 5 bases and 2 bases, there was a span of 6 bases. The germline V gene has CDR1 LNHDA and CDR2 SQIVND (reference sequence). The CDR3 here is CASSQANTGELFF. Here the CDR3 DNA reads TGTGCCAGTAGTCAGGCTAACACCGGGGAGCTGTTTTTT.

This chain joins TRBV5-1 and TRBJ2-5, with D unresolved. Per the germline V gene, CDR1 is SGHRS and CDR2 is YFSETQ. Deletions cut 2 bases from V and 7 bases from J, with 18 bases between. The CDR3 is made up of 15 amino acids. The CDR3 DNA sequence: TGCGCCAGCAGCTTATCCCCCAGTCCTTCACGGACCCAGTACTTC. Amino acid sequence: CASSLSPSPSRTQYF. The whole variable domain, remainder taken from reference TRBV5-1 and TRBJ2-5, is KAGVTQTPRYLIKTRGQQVTLSCSPISGHRSVSWYQQTPGQGLQFLFEYFSETQRNKGNFPGRFSGRQFSNSRSEMNVSTLELGDSALYLCASSLSPSPSRTQYFGPGTRLLVL.

This chain joins TRBV12-3 or TRBV12-4 and TRBJ2-7; D gene uncertain. The germline V and J ends were trimmed by 3 bases and 5 bases, with 8 bases remaining between them. CDR3 size: 12 residues. The CDR3 loop reads CASSFHRDEQYF. The CDR3 nucleotides are TGTGCCAGCAGTTTTCATCGGGACGAGCAGTACTTC.

The V call is TRBV7-2, the J call TRBJ2-1; no clear D. Germline V CDR1 and CDR2: SGHTA, FQGNSA. Trimming took off 2 bases at V and 10 bases at J, with 9 bases between the two ends. The CDR3 is 12 residues long. DNA of the CDR3: TGTGCCAGCAGCTTACTGGGCACAGAGCAGTTCTTC. This encodes CASSLLGTEQFF.

This clone was seen just once. This sequence joins TRBV9 and TRBJ2-7; 8 bases align to TRBD1. CDR1 and CDR2 (germline): SGDLS, YYNGEE. The CDR3 runs 17 residues. Germline trimming cut 0 bases from V and 1 base from J; bases unmatched to any gene: 9. The CDR3: CASSVGPSQGGSYEQYF. CDR3 DNA: TGTGCCAGCAGCGTAGGTCCCTCACAGGGGGGTTCCTACGAGCAGTACTTC.

J is TRBJ2-3 and V is TRBV19, with 13 bases fitting TRBD2. The V segment lost 3 bases and the J segment 4 bases; nucleotides outside the gene matches: 7. The CDR3 extends over 17 amino acids. The germline CDR1 and CDR2 sequences are LNHDA and SQIVND (reference sequence). CDR3 loop: CASSMTSGRRKSDTQYF. The CDR3 DNA reads as TGTGCCAGTAGTATGACTAGCGGGAGGCGAAAGTCAGATACGCAGTATTTT.

The V and J genes are TRBV10-3 and TRBJ2-2; TRBD2 matches at 14 bases. CDR3 length equals 16 residues. Losses at the gene ends were 10 bases for V and 3 bases for J; bases not matched to a gene: 7. Germline assignment: CDR1 ENHRY and CDR2 SYGVKD. CDR3: CATGTSGGPYTGELFF. The CDR3 region has the DNA TGTGCCACCGGGACTAGCGGGGGCCCTTACACCGGGGAGCTGTTTTTT.